This TCR beta chain is from a study of shared clonotypes between healthy human individuals. Across the study: For every donor, three CD4 naive, three CD4 memory, two CD8 naive and one CD8 memory plates were used. Whole-study results and caveats: Estimated clonotype richness was generally higher in naive than memory subsets.

CDR3 length: 16 amino acids. Germline CDR1 and CDR2: KGHSH and LQKENI. Unmatched junction bases numbered 3, after V lost 0 bases and J lost 0 bases. As regards this clone: Its target is not known.

The test was conducted at deep level. Genomic DNA of every subset was divided equally among multiple immunoSEQ plates. Clones were read by immunoSEQ multiplex PCR, and TCRdb kept only the in-frame ones, dropping some. The repertoire holds roughly 300,000 clones, with 87% as singletons. Sequenced input: memory CD8+ T cells sorted from blood. The subset here: CD45RO+ cells pooled with CCR7-negative TemRA cells. This TCR derives from a man aged 18 to 30 in good health. The chain joins TRBV18 to TRBJ2-7, with TRBD1 identical over 9 bases. In DNA form, the CDR3 reads TGTGCCAGCTCACCACCGGACAGGGGCGGCTCCTACGAGCAGTACTTC. Translated, it gives CASSPPDRGGSYEQYF.